This TCR beta chain was obtained from a study of follicular helper T cells after annual influenza vaccination. Study information: Days 0, 7 and 28 post-vaccination were the blood draw times. Study-wide points: Most later recoveries of Day 7 ICOS+CD38+ clones were ICOS-CD38- cTfh.

CDR1 is LNHDA and CDR2 is SQIVND in the germline V gene (reference sequence). The CDR3 has 17 residues. The V segment lost 5 bases and the J segment 3 bases; nucleotides outside the gene matches: 11. Profiling relied on immunoSEQ multiplex PCR, and the TCRdb table lists in-frame clones only, not all of them. The sample gives 10,000 or so clones, 81% of which show up once; 0.7% to 0.95% is in the top ten. The time point here: 2014-2015 season, pre-vaccination. Between about 40 and 110 mL of blood was drawn per time point. A remark on this clone: Its antigen remains unidentified.

The material was CXCR5- memory CD4+ T cells sorted from blood, obtained on the day of influenza vaccination. The sequence came from an adult who received the influenza vaccine. V is TRBV19 and J is TRBJ1-5; 9 bases line up with TRBD1. CDR3 sequence (DNA): TGTGCCAGTAGTTTGCAGGGACAGGGAAATACCAATCAGCCCCAGCATTTT. Translating it yields CASSLQGQGNTNQPQHF.